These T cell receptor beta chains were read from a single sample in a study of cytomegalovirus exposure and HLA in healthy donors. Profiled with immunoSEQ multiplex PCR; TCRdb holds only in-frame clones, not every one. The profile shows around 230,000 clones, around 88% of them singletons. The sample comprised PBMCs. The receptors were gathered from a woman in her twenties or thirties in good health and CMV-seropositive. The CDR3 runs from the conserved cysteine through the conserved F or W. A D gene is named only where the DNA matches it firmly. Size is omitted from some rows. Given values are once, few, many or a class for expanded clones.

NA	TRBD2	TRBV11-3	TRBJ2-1	CASSPKREGGNEQFF	TGTGCCAGCAGCCCCAAGCGGGAAGGCGGTAATGAGCAGTTCTTC
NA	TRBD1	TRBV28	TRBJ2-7	CASLPGTGISYEQYF	TGTGCCAGCCTTCCCGGGACAGGTATCTCCTACGAGCAGTACTTC
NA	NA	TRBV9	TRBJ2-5	CASGSAREETQYF	TGTGCCAGCGGGTCGGCTAGAGAAGAGACCCAGTACTTC
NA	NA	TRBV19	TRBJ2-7	CASSIGAGHPYEQYF	TGTGCCAGTAGTATAGGGGCAGGGCACCCCTACGAGCAGTACTTC
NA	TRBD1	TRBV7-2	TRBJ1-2	CASTFSGTGNYGYTF	TGTGCCAGCACCTTTTCCGGGACAGGGAACTATGGCTACACCTTC
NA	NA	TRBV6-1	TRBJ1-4	CASSENRLANEKLFF	TGTGCCAGCAGTGAAAACCGATTAGCTAATGAAAAACTGTTTTTT
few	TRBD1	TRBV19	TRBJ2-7	CASSIDTGEQQYF	TGTGCCAGTAGTATAGATACAGGGGAACAGCAGTACTTC
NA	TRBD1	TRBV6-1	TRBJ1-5	CATTGGQPQHF	TGTGCCACGACAGGGGGTCAGCCCCAGCATTTT
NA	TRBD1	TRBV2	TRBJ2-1	CARTTGRNNEQFF	TGTGCCAGAACGACAGGGAGAAACAATGAGCAGTTCTTC
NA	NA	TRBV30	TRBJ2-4	CAWSLAGAKNIQYF	TGTGCCTGGAGTCTGGCGGGGGCCAAAAACATTCAGTACTTC
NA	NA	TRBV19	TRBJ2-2	CASNPRASTNTGELFF	TGTGCCAGTAACCCGAGGGCCAGCACGAACACCGGGGAGCTGTTTTTT
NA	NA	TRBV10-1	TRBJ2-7	CASSDPAGAYEQYF	TGCGCCAGCAGTGATCCCGCGGGTGCCTACGAGCAGTACTTC
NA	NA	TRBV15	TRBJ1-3	CATSRDRGAGNTIYF	TGTGCCACCAGCAGAGACCGGGGAGCTGGAAACACCATATATTTT
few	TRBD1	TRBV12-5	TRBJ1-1	CASGGQGYTEAFF	TGTGCTAGTGGGGGACAGGGGTACACTGAAGCTTTCTTT
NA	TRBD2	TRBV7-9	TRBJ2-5	CASSFLAGTYQETQYF	TGTGCCAGCAGCTTCTTAGCGGGAACCTACCAAGAGACCCAGTACTTC
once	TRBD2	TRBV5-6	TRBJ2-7	CASSDGRPSGRVVLDEQYF	TGTGCCAGCAGCGACGGTCGCCCAAGCGGGAGGGTGGTTTTAGACGAGCAGTACTTC
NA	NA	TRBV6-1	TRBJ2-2	CASSWTALSTGELFF	TGTGCCAGCAGCTGGACAGCACTAAGTACCGGGGAGCTGTTTTTT
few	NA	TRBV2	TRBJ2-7	CASVYPAEYEQYF	TGTGCCAGCGTTTACCCCGCCGAGTACGAGCAGTACTTC
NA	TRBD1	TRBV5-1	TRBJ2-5	CASSGQGAKETQYF	TGCGCCAGCAGCGGGCAGGGGGCGAAAGAGACCCAGTACTTC
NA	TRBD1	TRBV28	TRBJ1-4	CASRGTGGGGKLFF	TGTGCCAGCCGAGGGACAGGGGGCGGTGGAAAACTGTTTTTT
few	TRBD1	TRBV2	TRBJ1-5	CASSYSKDRTDQPQHF	TGTGCCAGCAGCTACTCGAAGGACAGGACCGATCAGCCCCAGCATTTT
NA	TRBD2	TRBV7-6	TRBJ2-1	CASSLAPSGRTYNEQFF	TGTGCCAGCAGCTTAGCTCCTAGCGGGAGGACCTACAATGAGCAGTTCTTC
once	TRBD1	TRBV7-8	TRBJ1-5	CASSERQGGNQPQHF	TGTGCCAGCAGCGAGAGACAGGGCGGCAATCAGCCCCAGCATTTT
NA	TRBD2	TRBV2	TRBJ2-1	CATQFEREVDNEQFF	TGTGCCACCCAATTTGAGCGGGAGGTCGACAATGAGCAGTTCTTC
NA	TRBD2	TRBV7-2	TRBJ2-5	CASRGLAGGGETQYF	TGTGCCAGCAGGGGACTAGCGGGAGGCGGAGAGACCCAGTACTTC
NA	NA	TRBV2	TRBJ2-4	CASSEARVKNIQYF	TGTGCCAGCAGTGAAGCGAGGGTCAAAAACATTCAGTACTTC
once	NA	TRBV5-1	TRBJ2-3	CASSLAGFSTDTQYF	TGCGCCAGCAGCTTGGCGGGGTTTAGCACAGATACGCAGTATTTT
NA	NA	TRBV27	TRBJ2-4	CASRTLTGAKNIQYF	TGTGCCAGCAGAACCTTGACAGGAGCCAAAAACATTCAGTACTTC
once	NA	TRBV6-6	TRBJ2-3	CASSYGGKSTDTQYF	TGTGCCAGCAGTTACGGGGGGAAAAGCACAGATACGCAGTATTTT
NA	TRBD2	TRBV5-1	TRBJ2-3	CASSGLLAGGDADTQYF	TGCGCCAGCAGCGGATTACTAGCGGGAGGTGATGCAGATACGCAGTATTTT
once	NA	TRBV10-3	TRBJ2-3	CATTGEVRDTQYF	TGTGCCACCACAGGGGAGGTGAGAGATACGCAGTATTTT
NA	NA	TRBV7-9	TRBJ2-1	CASVYEGSPYNEQFF	TGTGCCAGCGTCTACGAGGGATCCCCCTACAATGAGCAGTTCTTC
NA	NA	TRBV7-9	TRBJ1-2	CASSLTEGRFYGYTF	TGTGCCAGCAGCTTAACGGAGGGACGGTTTTATGGCTACACCTTC
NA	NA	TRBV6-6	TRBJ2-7	CASSIDKGSYEQYF	TGTGCCAGCAGTATCGATAAGGGGTCCTACGAGCAGTACTTC
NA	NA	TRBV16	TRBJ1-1	CASSLASLLNTEAFF	TGTGCCAGCAGCCTTGCAAGCCTTCTAAACACTGAAGCTTTCTTT
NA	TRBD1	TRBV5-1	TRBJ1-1	CASSFGDRGRFSPEAFF	TGCGCCAGCAGCTTCGGTGACAGGGGGCGATTTAGCCCTGAAGCTTTCTTT
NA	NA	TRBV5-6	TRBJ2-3	CASSLPTGSPTDTQYF	TGTGCCAGCAGCTTGCCCACAGGTAGTCCGACAGATACGCAGTATTTT
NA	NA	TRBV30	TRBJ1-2	CAWRRTEYGYTF	TGTGCCTGGAGAAGGACAGAATATGGCTACACCTTC
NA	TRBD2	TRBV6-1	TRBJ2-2	CASSENWSSGRLSGTGELFF	TGTGCCAGCAGTGAAAATTGGTCTAGCGGGAGATTGTCGGGCACCGGGGAGCTGTTTTTT
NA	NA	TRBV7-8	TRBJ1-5	CASSFQGKSNQPQHF	TGTGCCAGCAGCTTCCAGGGGAAAAGCAATCAGCCCCAGCATTTT
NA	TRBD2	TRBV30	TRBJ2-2	CAWSGQLAGRNTGELFF	TGTGCCTGGAGTGGACAACTAGCGGGTCGAAACACCGGGGAGCTGTTTTTT
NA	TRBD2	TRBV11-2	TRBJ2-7	CASSLGLAGGEQYF	TGTGCCAGCAGCTTAGGGCTAGCGGGAGGTGAGCAGTACTTC
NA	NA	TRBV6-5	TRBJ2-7	CASSPFSGTYEQYF	TGTGCCAGCAGTCCGTTTAGCGGCACCTACGAGCAGTACTTC
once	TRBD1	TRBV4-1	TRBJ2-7	CASSPVTGGPYEQYF	TGCGCCAGCAGTCCAGTGACAGGGGGGCCCTACGAGCAGTACTTC
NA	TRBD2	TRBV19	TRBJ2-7	CASSIALTGTSLVYEQYF	TGTGCCAGTAGTATAGCCCTAACAGGGACTAGTTTGGTCTACGAGCAGTACTTC
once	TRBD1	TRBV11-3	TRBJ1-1	CASSLQGEYTEAFF	TGTGCCAGCAGCTTACAGGGGGAATACACTGAAGCTTTCTTT
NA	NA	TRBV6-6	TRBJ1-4	CASSYSGDLNEKLFF	TGTGCCAGCAGTTACTCAGGGGATCTTAATGAAAAACTGTTTTTT
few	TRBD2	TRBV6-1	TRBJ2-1	CASKTGGEFF	TGTGCCAGCAAGACGGGAGGGGAGTTCTTC
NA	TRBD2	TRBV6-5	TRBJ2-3	CASSYREGPTGTQYF	TGTGCCAGCAGTTACCGGGAGGGCCCGACTGGTACGCAGTATTTT
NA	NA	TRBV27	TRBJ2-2	CASSFGTSNTGELFF	TGTGCCAGCAGTTTCGGGACTTCTAACACCGGGGAGCTGTTTTTT
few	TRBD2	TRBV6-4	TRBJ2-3	CASSKLAGSGDTQYF	TGTGCCAGCAGTAAACTAGCGGGGAGCGGAGATACGCAGTATTTT
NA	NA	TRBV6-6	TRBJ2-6	CASASGVFGANVLTF	TGTGCCAGCGCGTCAGGGGTTTTTGGGGCCAACGTCCTGACTTTC
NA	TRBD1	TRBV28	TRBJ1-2	CASSKYPGQGNYGYTF	TGTGCCAGCAGTAAATATCCGGGACAGGGGAACTATGGCTACACCTTC
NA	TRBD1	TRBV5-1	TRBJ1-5	CASSADGTAYQPQHF	TGCGCCAGCAGCGCCGATGGGACAGCTTATCAGCCCCAGCATTTT
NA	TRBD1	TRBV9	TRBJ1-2	CASSGLLQGPVGGYTF	TGTGCCAGCAGCGGCCTCTTACAGGGGCCCGTCGGTGGCTACACCTTC
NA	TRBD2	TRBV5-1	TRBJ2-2	CASSPAGGRDTGELFF	TGCGCCAGCAGCCCGGCGGGAGGAAGGGACACCGGGGAGCTGTTTTTT
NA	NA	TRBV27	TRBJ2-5	CASSLYNSQETQYF	TGTGCCAGCAGTTTATACAACAGCCAAGAGACCCAGTACTTC
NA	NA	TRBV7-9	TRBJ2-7	CASSLAGDNYEQYF	TGTGCCAGCAGCTTAGCAGGGGATAACTACGAGCAGTACTTC
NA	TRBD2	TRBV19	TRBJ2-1	CASSIPTSGGANEQFF	TGTGCCAGTAGTATACCCACTAGCGGGGGAGCCAATGAGCAGTTCTTC